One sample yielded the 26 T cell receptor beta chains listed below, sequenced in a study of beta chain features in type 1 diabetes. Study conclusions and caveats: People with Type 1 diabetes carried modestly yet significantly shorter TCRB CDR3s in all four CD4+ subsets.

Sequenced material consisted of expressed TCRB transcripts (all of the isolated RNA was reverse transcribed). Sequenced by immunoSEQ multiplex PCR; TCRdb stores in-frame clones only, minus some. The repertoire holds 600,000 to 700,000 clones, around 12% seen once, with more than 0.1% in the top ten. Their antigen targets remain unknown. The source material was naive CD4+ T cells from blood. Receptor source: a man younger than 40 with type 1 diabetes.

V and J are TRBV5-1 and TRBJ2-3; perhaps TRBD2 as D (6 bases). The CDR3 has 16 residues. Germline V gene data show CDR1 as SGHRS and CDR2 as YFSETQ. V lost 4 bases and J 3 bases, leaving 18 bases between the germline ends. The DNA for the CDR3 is TGCGCCAGCAGCCAGGGATCCGGGGGACCTACAGATACGCAGTATTTT. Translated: CASSQGSGGPTDTQYF.

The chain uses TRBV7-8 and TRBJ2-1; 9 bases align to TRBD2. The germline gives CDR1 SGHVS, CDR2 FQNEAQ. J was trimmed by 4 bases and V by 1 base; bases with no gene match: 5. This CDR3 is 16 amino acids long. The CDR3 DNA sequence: TGTGCCAGCAGCTTAGGTCTAGCGGGGACTTACAATGAGCAGTTCTTC. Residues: CASSLGLAGTYNEQFF.

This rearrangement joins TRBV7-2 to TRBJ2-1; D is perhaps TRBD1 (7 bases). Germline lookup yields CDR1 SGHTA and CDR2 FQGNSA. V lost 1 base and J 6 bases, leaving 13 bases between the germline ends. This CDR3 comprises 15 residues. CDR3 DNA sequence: TGTGCCAGCAGCTTAGTCGCCAGGGGGGTCAATGAGCAGTTCTTC. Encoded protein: CASSLVARGVNEQFF.

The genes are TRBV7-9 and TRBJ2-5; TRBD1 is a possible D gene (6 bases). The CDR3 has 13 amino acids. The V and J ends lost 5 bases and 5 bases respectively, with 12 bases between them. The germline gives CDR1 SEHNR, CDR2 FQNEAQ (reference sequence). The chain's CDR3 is CASSPWQGETQYF. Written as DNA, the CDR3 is TGTGCCAGCAGCCCGTGGCAGGGGGAGACCCAGTACTTC.

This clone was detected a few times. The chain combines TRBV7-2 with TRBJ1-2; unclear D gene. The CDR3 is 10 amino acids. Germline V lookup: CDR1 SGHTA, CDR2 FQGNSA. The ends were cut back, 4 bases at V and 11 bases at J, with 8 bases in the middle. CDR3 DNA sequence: TGTGCCAGCAGCTCCTCTCTGTACACCTTC. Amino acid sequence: CASSSSLYTF.

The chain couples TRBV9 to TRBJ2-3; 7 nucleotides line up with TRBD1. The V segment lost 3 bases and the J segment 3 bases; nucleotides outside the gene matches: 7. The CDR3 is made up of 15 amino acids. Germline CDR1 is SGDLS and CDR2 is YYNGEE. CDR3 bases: TGTGCCAGCAGCGCAGTGGGACAGCCTACAGATACGCAGTATTTT. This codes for CASSAVGQPTDTQYF.

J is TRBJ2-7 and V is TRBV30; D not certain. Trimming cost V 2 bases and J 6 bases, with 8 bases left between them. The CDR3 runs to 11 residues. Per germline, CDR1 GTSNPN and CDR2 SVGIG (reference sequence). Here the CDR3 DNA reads TGTGCCTGGAGTCGGGTAGGCGAGCAGTACTTC. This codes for CAWSRVGEQYF.

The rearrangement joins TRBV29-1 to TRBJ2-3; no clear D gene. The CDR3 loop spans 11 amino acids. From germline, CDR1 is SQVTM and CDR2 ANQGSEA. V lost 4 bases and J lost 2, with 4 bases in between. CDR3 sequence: CSVGATDTQYF. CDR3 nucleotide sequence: TGCAGCGTTGGGGCCACAGATACGCAGTATTTT.

The CDR3, as DNA: TGTGCCAGCAGCTTAGGACGGGAGGGTGAGGGCTACACCTTC. Protein: CASSLGREGEGYTF. This sequence joins TRBV7-2 and TRBJ1-2, with D hard to call. V shed 1 base and J shed 8 bases, with 14 bases lying between them. This CDR3 has 14 residues. Germline CDR1 is SGHTA and CDR2 is FQGNSA.

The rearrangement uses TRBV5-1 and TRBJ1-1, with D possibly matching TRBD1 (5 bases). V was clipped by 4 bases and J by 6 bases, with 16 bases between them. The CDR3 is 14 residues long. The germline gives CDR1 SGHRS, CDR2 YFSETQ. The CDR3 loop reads CASSPGAFTAEAFF. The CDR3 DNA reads TGCGCCAGCAGCCCCGGGGCCTTTACTGCTGAAGCTTTCTTT.

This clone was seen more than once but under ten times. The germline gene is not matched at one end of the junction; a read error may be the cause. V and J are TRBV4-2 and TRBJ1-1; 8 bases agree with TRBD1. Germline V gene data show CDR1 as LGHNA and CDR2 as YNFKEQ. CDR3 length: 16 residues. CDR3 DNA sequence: TGTGCCAGCAGCCAAGAAGACCGGACAGGGTGGGCCCCTGTGGGGTTT. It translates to CASSQEDRTGWAPVGF.

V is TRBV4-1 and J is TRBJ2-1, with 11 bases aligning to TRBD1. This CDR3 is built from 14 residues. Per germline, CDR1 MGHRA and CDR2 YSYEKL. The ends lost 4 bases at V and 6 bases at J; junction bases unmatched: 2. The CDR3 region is CASSLGQGVNEQFF. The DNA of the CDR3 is TGCGCCAGCAGCCTGGGACAGGGGGTCAATGAGCAGTTCTTC.

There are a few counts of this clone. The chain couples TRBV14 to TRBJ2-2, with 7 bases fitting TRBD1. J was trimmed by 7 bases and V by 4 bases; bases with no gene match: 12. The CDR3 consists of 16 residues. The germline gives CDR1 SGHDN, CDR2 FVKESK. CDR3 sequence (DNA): TGTGCCAGCAGCCGCCTGACAGGGCTCCGTGACGGGGAGCTGTTTTTT. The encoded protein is CASSRLTGLRDGELFF.

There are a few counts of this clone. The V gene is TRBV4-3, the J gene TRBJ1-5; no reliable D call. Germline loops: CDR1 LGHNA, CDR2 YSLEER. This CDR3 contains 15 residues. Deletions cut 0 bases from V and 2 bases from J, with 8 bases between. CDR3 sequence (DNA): TGCGCCAGCAGCCAAGATCAGGAGGGCAATCAGCCCCAGCATTTT. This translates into CASSQDQEGNQPQHF.

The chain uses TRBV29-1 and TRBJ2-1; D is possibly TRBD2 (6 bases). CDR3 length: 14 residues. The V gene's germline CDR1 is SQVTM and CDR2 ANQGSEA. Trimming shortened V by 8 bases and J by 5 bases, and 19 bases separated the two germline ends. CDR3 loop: CSSRGGTVNNEQFF. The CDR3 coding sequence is TGCAGCTCACGAGGAGGGACGGTAAACAATGAGCAGTTCTTC.

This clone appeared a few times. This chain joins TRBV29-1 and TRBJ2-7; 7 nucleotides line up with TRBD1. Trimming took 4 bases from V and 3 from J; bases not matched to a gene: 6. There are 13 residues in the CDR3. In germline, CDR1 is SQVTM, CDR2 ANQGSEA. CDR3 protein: CSVGADRSYEQYF. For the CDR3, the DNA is TGCAGCGTTGGAGCGGACAGGAGCTACGAGCAGTACTTC.

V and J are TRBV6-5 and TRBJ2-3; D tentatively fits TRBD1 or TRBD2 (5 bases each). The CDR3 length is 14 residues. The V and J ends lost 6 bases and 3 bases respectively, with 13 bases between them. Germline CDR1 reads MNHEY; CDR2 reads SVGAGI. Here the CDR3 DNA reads TGTGCCAGCAGGTCAGGGTGGGGGACAGATACGCAGTATTTT. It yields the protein CASRSGWGTDTQYF.

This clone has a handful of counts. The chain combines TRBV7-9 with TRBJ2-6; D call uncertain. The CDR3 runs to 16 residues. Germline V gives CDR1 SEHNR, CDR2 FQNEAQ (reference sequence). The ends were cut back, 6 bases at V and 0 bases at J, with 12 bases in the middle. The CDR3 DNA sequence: TGTGCCAGCAGGAACCTAGTAGACTCTGGGGCCAACGTCCTGACTTTC. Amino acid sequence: CASRNLVDSGANVLTF. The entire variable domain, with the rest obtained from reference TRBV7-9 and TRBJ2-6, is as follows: DTGVSQNPRHKITKRGQNVTFRCDPISEHNRLYWYRQTLGQGPEFLTYFQNEAQLEKSRLLSDRFSAERPKGSFSTLEIQRTEQGDSAMYLCASRNLVDSGANVLTFGAGSRLTVL.

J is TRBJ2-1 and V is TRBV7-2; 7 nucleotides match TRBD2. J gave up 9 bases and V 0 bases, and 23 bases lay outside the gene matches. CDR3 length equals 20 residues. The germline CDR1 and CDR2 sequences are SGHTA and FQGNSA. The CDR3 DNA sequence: TGTGCCAGCAGCTTAGCGCGAGAAAATTCCCGGGACTACGTATTTCGTGAGCAGTTCTTC. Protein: CASSLARENSRDYVFREQFF.

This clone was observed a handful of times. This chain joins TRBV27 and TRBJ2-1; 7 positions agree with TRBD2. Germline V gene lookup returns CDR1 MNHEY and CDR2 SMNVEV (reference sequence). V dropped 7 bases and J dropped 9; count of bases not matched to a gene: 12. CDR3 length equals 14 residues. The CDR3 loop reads CASTQGAGDGEQFF. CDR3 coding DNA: TGTGCCAGCACCCAAGGGGCGGGGGACGGTGAGCAGTTCTTC.

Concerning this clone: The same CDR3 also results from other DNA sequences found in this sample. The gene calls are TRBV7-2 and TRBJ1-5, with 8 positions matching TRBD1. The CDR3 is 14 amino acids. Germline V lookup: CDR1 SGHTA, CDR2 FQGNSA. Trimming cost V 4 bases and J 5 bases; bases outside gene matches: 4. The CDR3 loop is CASSSGQGDQPQHF. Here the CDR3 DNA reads TGTGCCAGCAGCTCCGGACAGGGCGATCAGCCCCAGCATTTT.

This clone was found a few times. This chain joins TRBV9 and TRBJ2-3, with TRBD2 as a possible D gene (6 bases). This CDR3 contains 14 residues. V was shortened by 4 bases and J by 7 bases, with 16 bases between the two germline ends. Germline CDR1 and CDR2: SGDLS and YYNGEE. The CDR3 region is CASSRGNLGNTQYF. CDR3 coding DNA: TGTGCCAGCAGCCGGGGGAATCTTGGAAATACGCAGTATTTT.

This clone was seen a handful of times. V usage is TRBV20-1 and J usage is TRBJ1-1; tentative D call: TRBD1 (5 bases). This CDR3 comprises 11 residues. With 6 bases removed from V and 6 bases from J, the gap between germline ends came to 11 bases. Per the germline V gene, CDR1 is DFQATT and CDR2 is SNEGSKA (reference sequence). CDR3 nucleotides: TGCAGTGCGGGCAGGGTCCCTGAAGCTTTCTTT. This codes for CSAGRVPEAFF.

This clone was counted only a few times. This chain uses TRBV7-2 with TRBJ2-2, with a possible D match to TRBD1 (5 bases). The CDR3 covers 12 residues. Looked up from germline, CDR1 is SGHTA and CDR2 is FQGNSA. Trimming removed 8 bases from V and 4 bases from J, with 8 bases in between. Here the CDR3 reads CASGRGTGELFF. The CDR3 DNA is TGTGCCAGCGGAAGGGGCACCGGGGAGCTGTTTTTT.

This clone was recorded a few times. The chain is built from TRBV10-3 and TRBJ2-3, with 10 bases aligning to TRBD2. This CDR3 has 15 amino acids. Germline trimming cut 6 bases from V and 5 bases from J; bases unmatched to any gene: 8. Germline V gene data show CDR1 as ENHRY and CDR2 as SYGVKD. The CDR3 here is CAISSAGGPGDTQYF. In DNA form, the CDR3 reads TGTGCCATCAGCTCAGCGGGGGGGCCGGGAGATACGCAGTATTTT.

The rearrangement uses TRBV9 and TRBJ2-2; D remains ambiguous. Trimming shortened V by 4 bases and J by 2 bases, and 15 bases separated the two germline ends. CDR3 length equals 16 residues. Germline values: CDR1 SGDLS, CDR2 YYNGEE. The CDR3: CASSPHLVVNTGELFF. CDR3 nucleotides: TGTGCCAGCAGCCCTCATTTGGTGGTTAACACCGGGGAGCTGTTTTTT.